This T cell receptor (beta chain) appears in the sequencing data of a study of beta chain features in type 1 diabetes. Study details: The number of sorted cells examined across all samples was under 130,000,000. Study findings and constraints: Patients' naive, central memory and Treg TCRB repertoires seemed closer to one another than those of healthy donors.

Every donor provided one heparinised blood draw, which averaged around 120 mL. This CDR3 has 15 amino acids. The V gene end was trimmed by 7 bases and the J gene end by 5 bases; junction bases not matched to a gene: 10. Germline V gives CDR1 MNHNS, CDR2 SASEGT. Since all of the isolated RNA was reverse transcribed, expressed TCRB transcripts were what got sequenced. The assay was immunoSEQ multiplex PCR, and TCRdb's table has in-frame clones only and misses some. The sample has approximately 150,000 clones, roughly 10% seen once. Note on this clone: Antigen unknown.

The chain has TRBV6-1 and TRBJ1-5; 8 nucleotides agree with TRBD1. Sequenced material: naive CD4+ T cells from blood. The TCR comes from a man between 18 and 29 years old in good health. The CDR3 sequence is CASNIAGGAHQPQHF. The CDR3 coding sequence is TGTGCCAGCAATATTGCAGGGGGCGCCCATCAGCCCCAGCATTTT.